Sequencing of this T cell receptor (beta chain) was carried out in a study of CD4+ T cells in melanoma. Regarding the study as a whole: CD8+ T cell, macrophage and B cell function reportedly correlated with neoantigen-specific CD4+ T cells. Diverse differentiation states were reported for melanoma neoantigen-specific CD4+ T cells.

Note on this clone: Its antigen is undetermined.

TCRdb's copy holds only in-frame clones and misses some; the assay was immunoSEQ multiplex PCR. The sample includes more than 10,000 clones, roughly two thirds of them seen just once. CDR1 and CDR2 (germline): SGHTA, FQGNSA. Trimming took 3 bases from V and 4 from J, leaving 13 bases between them. The CDR3 runs 15 residues. The sequence was collected from a human donor with melanoma. This sequence joins TRBV7-2 and TRBJ2-1; either TRBD1 or TRBD2 may fit D (5 bases each). Sequencing was done on a sample of cells from a culture (not recorded whether cultured in vitro). The CDR3 is CASSFIGWGYNEQFF. The CDR3 DNA reads as TGTGCCAGCAGCTTTATTGGGTGGGGGTACAATGAGCAGTTCTTC. Full variable domain (missing parts from reference TRBV7-2 and TRBJ2-1): GAGVSQSPSNKVTEKGKDVELRCDPISGHTALYWYRQSLGQGLEFLIYFQGNSAPDKSGLPSDRFSAERTGGSVSTLTIQRTQQEDSAVYLCASSFIGWGYNEQFFGPGTRLTVL.